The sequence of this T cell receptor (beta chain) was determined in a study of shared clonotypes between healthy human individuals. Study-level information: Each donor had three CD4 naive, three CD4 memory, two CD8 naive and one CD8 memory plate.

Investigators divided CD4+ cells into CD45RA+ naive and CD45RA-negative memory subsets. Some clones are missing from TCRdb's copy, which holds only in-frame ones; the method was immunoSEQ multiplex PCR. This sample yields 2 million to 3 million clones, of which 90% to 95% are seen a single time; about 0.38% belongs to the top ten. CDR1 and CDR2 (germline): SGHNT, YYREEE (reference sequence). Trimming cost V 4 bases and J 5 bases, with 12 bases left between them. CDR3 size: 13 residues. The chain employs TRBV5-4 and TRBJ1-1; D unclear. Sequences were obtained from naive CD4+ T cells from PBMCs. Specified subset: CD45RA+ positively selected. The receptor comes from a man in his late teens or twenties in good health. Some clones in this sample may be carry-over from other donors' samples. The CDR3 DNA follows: TGTGCCAGCAGCGAGAGCGTCGGGACTGAAGCTTTCTTT. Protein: CASSESVGTEAFF.